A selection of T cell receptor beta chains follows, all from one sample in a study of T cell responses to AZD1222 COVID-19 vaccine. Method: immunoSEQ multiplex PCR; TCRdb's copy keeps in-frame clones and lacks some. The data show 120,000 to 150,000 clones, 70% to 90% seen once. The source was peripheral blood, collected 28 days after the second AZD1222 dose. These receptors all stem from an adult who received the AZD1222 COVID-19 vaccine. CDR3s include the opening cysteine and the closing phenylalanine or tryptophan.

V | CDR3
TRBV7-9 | CASSSAGGGNEQFF
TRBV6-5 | CASSYGRGVPDTEAFF
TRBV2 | CASSPQTGTGHGYTF
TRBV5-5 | CASSFQGEEQAFF
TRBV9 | CASSESTRDLTADTQYF
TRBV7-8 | CASSLARGLNSNQPQHF
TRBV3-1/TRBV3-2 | CASSQTGERNSPLHF
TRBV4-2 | CASSRDVQETQYF
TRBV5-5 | CASSPRATSWGYTF
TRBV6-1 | CASSEAGGGQPQHF
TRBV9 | CASGPKTQETQYF
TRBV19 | CASKRGLTNTDTQYF
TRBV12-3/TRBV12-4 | CASSRTASEQYF
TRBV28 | CASSPFSGRGPLYF
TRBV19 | CASRGTVNEKLFF
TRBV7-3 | CASSPTSGVNTGELFF
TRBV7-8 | CASSPSGELFF